What follows describes a single TCR beta chain. There are many counts of this clonotype. Its recognized antigen is unknown. Qualities for individual bases were not recorded, and no much larger clone is one base off. Taken with the paper, the label for treatment or condition translates to: live attenuated yellow fever vaccine strain. At each blood-draw timepoint, two biological replicates of bulk PBMCs were collected. PBMCs were isolated from peripheral blood using a standard Ficoll-Paque protocol. RNA was extracted with TriZol from bulk PBMCs, CD4 and CD8 fractions, and dextramer-positive and dextramer-negative fractions. CDR1 and CDR2, per the germline V gene, are SQVTM and ANQGSEA. V is pared back by 6 bases and J by 5 bases, with 16 bases lying between the germline termini. Reading from cysteine to phenylalanine, the CDR3 counts 14 amino acids. The entry retains the CDR3 DNA only, 42 bases that are in frame from base 1.

The record originates from a study of T cells after yellow fever vaccination (dated by TCRdb to the late 2010s). General notes on the study: Libraries from fractions with low cell numbers were prepared with the SMART-Seq v4 Ultra Low Input RNA kit. To track T-cell clones before and after primary and booster YFV17D yellow fever vaccination, bulk TCR alpha and beta repertoires were sequenced longitudinally. Two healthy male donors, one aged 18 to 30 and one aged 30 to 40 years, made up the cohort. Blood samples were taken at several timepoints before and after primary and secondary immunization, and bulk PBMC replicates and cell subsets were isolated. The paper's findings and limits, for the study overall: After the booster, most of the clones that had expanded following primary vaccination were detected again (roughly 97% of CD4 and around 88% of CD8), which suggests that memory was broadly maintained. A small fraction of clonotypes appeared in both the CD4 and CD8 compartments, likely as a result of convergent recombination. The study included only a couple of donors, which limits how far the findings can be generalized. The secondary T-cell response was weaker than the primary response but faster, peaking on day 5 instead of day 15. Computational filtering was required because FACS-sorted repertoires could contain abundant contaminating clonotypes from the bulk population.

TCR cDNA was synthesized by 5'RACE template switching, through which a universal primer site and unique molecular identifiers were introduced. cDNA synthesis was primed from both the TCR alpha and TCR beta constant segments. Libraries were amplified in two PCR steps, with sample barcodes and sequencing adapters added in the second step. Sequencing of libraries was done on Illumina HiSeq 2500 (2x100 bp) or NovaSeq (2x150 bp). On the study's bioinformatics: Reads were demultiplexed and collapsed into UMI consensus sequences with MIGEC, and V(D)J alignment was performed with MiXCR. Vaccine-responding clonotypes were defined with edgeR using replicate PBMC samples, requiring FDR below 0.01 and a log2 fold change above 5 up to day 15. CD4 or CD8 identity was assigned to each bulk clonotype according to whether the clonotype was present at higher abundance in the sequenced CD4 repertoire or the sequenced CD8 repertoire. The public sequencing data were trimmed at Q25 with fastp and processed into clonotypes with MiXCR by TCRdb, which kept only in-frame beta chains. Every distinct CDR3 protein forms one entry, paired with its most common genes and DNA. It is TCRdb's table, rather than the study itself, that gives the V and J calls and clone size. This sample gives some 670,000 distinct CDR3 sequences in total; about 12% of them show up just once. The ten biggest clones cover approximately 15% of the sample.

The specimen comprised PBMCs, sampled on the day of the yellow fever booster vaccination. The source is a man aged 30 to 45 who received the YFV17D yellow fever vaccine. The V and J genes are TRBV29-1 and TRBJ2-2, with the D gene call left open. The nucleotides are TGCAGCGTCCCGAAAACGGATCGTACCGGGGAGCTGTTTTTT. This encodes CSVPKTDRTGELFF.